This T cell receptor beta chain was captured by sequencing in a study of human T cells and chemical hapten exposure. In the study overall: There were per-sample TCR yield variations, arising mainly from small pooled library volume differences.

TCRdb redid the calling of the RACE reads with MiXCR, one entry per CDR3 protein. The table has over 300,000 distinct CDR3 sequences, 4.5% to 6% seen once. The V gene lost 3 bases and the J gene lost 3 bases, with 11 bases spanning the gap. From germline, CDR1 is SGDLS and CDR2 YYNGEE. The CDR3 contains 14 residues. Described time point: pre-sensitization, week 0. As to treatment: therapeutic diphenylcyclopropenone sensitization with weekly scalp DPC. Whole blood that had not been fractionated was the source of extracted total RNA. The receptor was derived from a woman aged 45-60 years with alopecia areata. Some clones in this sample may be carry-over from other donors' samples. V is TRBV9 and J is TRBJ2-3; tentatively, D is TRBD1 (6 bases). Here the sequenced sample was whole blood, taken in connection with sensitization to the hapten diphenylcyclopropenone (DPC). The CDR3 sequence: CASSGGGQTDTQYF. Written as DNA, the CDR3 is TGTGCCAGCAGCGGCGGTGGACAGACAGATACGCAGTATTTT.